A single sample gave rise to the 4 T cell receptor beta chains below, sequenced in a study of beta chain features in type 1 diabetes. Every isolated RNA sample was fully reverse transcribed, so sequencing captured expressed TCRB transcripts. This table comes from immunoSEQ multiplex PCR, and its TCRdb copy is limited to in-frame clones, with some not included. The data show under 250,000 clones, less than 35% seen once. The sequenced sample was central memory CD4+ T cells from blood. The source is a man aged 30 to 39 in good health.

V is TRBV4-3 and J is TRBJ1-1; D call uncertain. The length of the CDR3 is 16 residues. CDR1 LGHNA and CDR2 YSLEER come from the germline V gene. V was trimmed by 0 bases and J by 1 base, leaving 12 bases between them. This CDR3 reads CASSQDPASGNTEAFF. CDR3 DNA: TGCGCCAGCAGCCAAGATCCGGCTTCGGGGAACACTGAAGCTTTCTTT.

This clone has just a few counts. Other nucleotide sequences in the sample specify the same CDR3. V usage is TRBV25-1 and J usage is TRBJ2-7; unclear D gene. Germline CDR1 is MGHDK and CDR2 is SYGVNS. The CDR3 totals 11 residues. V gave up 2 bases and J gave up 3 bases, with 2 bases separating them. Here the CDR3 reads CASSEGYEQYF. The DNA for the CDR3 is TGTGCCAGCAGTGAAGGCTACGAGCAGTACTTC.

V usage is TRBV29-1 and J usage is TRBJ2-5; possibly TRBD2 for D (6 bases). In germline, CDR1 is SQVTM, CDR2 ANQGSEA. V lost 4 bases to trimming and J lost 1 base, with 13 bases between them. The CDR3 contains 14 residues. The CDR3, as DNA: TGCAGCGTTGGGATCGGGGGAGCCCAAGAGACCCAGTACTTC. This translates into CSVGIGGAQETQYF.

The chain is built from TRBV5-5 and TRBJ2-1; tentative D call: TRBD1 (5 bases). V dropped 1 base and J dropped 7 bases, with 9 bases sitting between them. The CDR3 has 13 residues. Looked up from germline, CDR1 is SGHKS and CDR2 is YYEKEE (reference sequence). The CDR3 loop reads CASSLSRVNEQFF. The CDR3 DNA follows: TGTGCCAGCAGCTTGAGCAGGGTAAATGAGCAGTTCTTC. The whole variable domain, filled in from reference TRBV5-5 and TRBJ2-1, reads DAGVTQSPTHLIKTRGQQVTLRCSPISGHKSVSWYQQVLGQGPQFIFQYYEKEERGRGNFPDRFSARQFPNYSSELNVNALLLGDSALYLCASSLSRVNEQFFGPGTRLTVL.